These 8 T cell receptor beta chains share one sample of origin, sequenced in a study of cytomegalovirus exposure and HLA in healthy donors. The PCR employed 60 Vbeta primers together with 13 Jbeta primers. The protocol was immunoSEQ multiplex PCR, while the TCRdb copy is restricted to in-frame clones and leaves out a portion. The table has some 150,000 clones, about two thirds seen once. Input material: PBMCs. The receptors here all came from a woman aged 25 to 39 in good health and CMV-seronegative.

The table lists this clone with a few counts. The V call is TRBV30, the J call TRBJ2-5; D remains unclear. V lost 0 bases, J lost 2 bases, and 4 bases lay in between. The germline V gene encodes CDR1 GTSNPN and CDR2 SVGIG (reference sequence). CDR3 length equals 12 residues. The CDR3 sequence: CAWSVQQETQYF. The CDR3 DNA follows: TGTGCCTGGAGTGTACAGCAAGAGACCCAGTACTTC.

The CDR3 protein is CASSRGAGLSNQPQHF. CDR3 coding DNA: TGTGCCAGTAGTAGGGGCGCAGGGTTAAGCAATCAGCCCCAGCATTTT. This rearrangement joins TRBV19 to TRBJ1-5; a weak D match, TRBD1 (5 bases). Trimming took off 4 bases at V and 1 base at J, with 14 bases between the two ends. The germline gives CDR1 LNHDA, CDR2 SQIVND (reference sequence). The CDR3 spans 16 residues.

This clone was observed a few times. An end of the junction differs from the germline gene, which may be a read error. The chain joins TRBV7-8 to TRBJ2-7, with 7 bases lining up with TRBD1. This CDR3 has 13 amino acids. Germline loops: CDR1 SGHVS, CDR2 FQNEAQ. The CDR3, as DNA: TGTGCCGGCAGCCGACAGGGATATTACGAGCAGTACTTC. Residues: CAGSRQGYYEQYF.

This clone was found once. The chain joins TRBV9 to TRBJ2-1; TRBD1 matches at 10 bases. This CDR3 comprises 17 residues. V lost 4 bases to trimming and J lost 7 bases; unmatched junction nucleotides: 14. Looked up from germline, CDR1 is SGDLS and CDR2 is YYNGEE. CDR3 coding DNA: TGTGCCAGCAGCCCCCTTTTTGGGACAGGGGAAGGTAATGAGCAGTTCTTC. Amino acid sequence: CASSPLFGTGEGNEQFF.

This chain links TRBV11-3 with TRBJ2-5; D not resolved. Trimming cost V 3 bases and J 7 bases, with 12 bases left between them. The CDR3 runs 13 residues. CDR1 is SGHNT, CDR2 YENEEA, per germline. CDR3 sequence reads: CASSFGDPGTQYF. Here the CDR3 DNA reads TGTGCCAGCAGCTTTGGTGATCCGGGGACCCAGTACTTC. Complete variable domain (other parts from reference TRBV11-3 and TRBJ2-5): EAGVVQSPRYKIIEKKQPVAFWCNPISGHNTLYWYLQNLGQGPELLIRYENEEAVDDSQLPKDRFSAERLKGVDSTLKIQPAELGDSAVYLCASSFGDPGTQYFGPGTRLLVL.

CDR3 residues: CASSFGGGGGYEQYF. CDR3 DNA: TGTGCCAGCAGCTTTGGGGGCGGGGGGGGCTACGAGCAGTACTTC. The V and J genes are TRBV5-6 and TRBJ2-7, with TRBD2 identical over 9 bases. This CDR3 comprises 15 residues. With V trimmed by 2 bases and J by 3 bases, 6 bases remained unmatched. From germline, CDR1 is SGHDT and CDR2 YYEEEE.

As to this clone: The junction and the germline gene differ at one end; a read error may be behind it. The V and J genes are TRBV28 and TRBJ2-7; TRBD2 matches at 11 bases. The CDR3 contains 13 residues. Germline values: CDR1 MDHEN, CDR2 SYDVKM. The DNA of the CDR3 is TGTGCCAGCGGTATAGCGGGAGGGCTAGAGCAGTACTTT. Translation gives CASGIAGGLEQYF. Based on the CDR3 plus reference TRBV28 and TRBJ2-7, the full variable domain is DVKVTQSSRYLVKRTGEKVFLECVQDMDHENMFWYRQDPGLGLRLIYFSYDVKMKEKGDIPEGYSVSREKKERFSLILESASTNQTSMYLCASGIAGGLEQYFGPGTRLTVT.

The rearrangement links TRBV9 to TRBJ2-1, with D perhaps matching TRBD1 (5 bases). V shed 4 bases and J shed 8 bases, with 13 bases lying between them. CDR3 size: 13 residues. Germline V CDR1 and CDR2: SGDLS, YYNGEE. The CDR3 loop is CASSPQDTDEQFF. CDR3 sequence (DNA): TGTGCCAGCAGCCCTCAGGACACCGATGAGCAGTTCTTC.